The 2 T cell receptor beta chains below all came from one sample that was sequenced in a study of preoperative IRX-2 immunotherapy in early breast cancer. Described treatment: preoperative locoregional IRX-2 cytokine immunotherapy. Sequencing was performed with immunoSEQ multiplex PCR; in TCRdb, only in-frame clones are kept and a portion is missing. The sample contains roughly 34,000 clones, over 85% of which appear only once. This specimen consisted of tumor tissue, obtained after IRX-2 immunotherapy. The source is a human donor with breast cancer.

The genes are TRBV18 and TRBJ1-1; weak D call: TRBD1 (5 bases). V was pared by 2 bases and J by 5 bases, with 18 bases between. The CDR3 contains 16 residues. Germline CDR1 KGHSH, CDR2 LQKENI. Here the CDR3 DNA reads TGTGCCAGCTCACCAAACCCCGCCAGGGAGGGAACTGAAGCTTTCTTT. Protein: CASSPNPAREGTEAFF.

This chain connects TRBV6-8 to TRBJ1-3, with a weak D call TRBD1 (6 bases). CDR1 MNHGY and CDR2 SAAAGT come from the germline V gene. There are 16 residues in the CDR3. V lost 0 bases to trimming and J lost 2 bases, with 11 bases between them. The CDR3 nucleotides read TGTGCCAGCAGTTACTCGAATGGGGGGCCTGGAAACACCATATATTTT. It codes for CASSYSNGGPGNTIYF.